The 5 T cell receptor beta chains reported below all come from one sample, sequenced in a study of spatial heterogeneity in lung cancer. TCRdb itself ran the 5' RACE reads through MiXCR, one entry per CDR3 protein. The sample includes about 52,000 distinct CDR3 sequences, less than 9% of them seen just once. Specified time point: blood at routine non-recurrence follow-up after resection. Unsorted whole RNA from tumor, nontumor lung or frozen PBMC underwent sequencing. The source material was PBMCs, sampled at follow-up. Source of these receptors: a female donor with early-stage non-small cell lung cancer.

This rearrangement joins TRBV7-9 to TRBJ2-7; no definite D call. Trimming shortened V by 1 base and J by 5 bases, and 18 bases separated the two germline ends. The CDR3 has 16 amino acids. The germline gives CDR1 SEHNR, CDR2 FQNEAQ (reference sequence). CDR3 in amino acids: CASSLGPGHLGNEQYF. CDR3 bases: TGTGCCAGCAGCTTAGGACCGGGCCACCTCGGAAACGAGCAGTACTTC.

This clonotype came up many times. The chain carries TRBV29-1 and TRBJ2-3; TRBD2 might be the D (7 bases). Per the germline V gene, CDR1 is SQVTM and CDR2 is ANQGSEA. V lost 7 bases and J 4 bases, leaving 21 bases between the germline ends. This CDR3 contains 15 residues. The CDR3 bases are TGCAGCGCCCATGCTAGTGGGGGGGCCGCAGATACGCAGTATTTT. Residues: CSAHASGGAADTQYF.

There are many counts of this clonotype. Written as DNA, the CDR3 is TGTGCCAGCAGTCCTCACTTTCCGGGACAGGGGGGAAATGAGCAGTTCTTC. Its protein is CASSPHFPGQGGNEQFF. V gene TRBV6-2 or TRBV6-3 combines with J gene TRBJ2-1, with 11 bases that match TRBD1. The junction had 13 bases not matched to a gene; V was cut back by 5 bases and J by 7 bases. The germline gives CDR1 MNHEY, CDR2 SVGEGT. This CDR3 has 17 amino acids.

This clonotype was recorded at least ten times. J is TRBJ2-5 and V is TRBV7-2, with TRBD2 matching over 7 bases. With V trimmed by 1 base and J by 2 bases, 7 bases remained unmatched. This CDR3 is 16 amino acids long. The germline CDR1 and CDR2 sequences are SGHTA and FQGNSA. CDR3 in amino acids: CASSLGPAGPQETQYF. The DNA for the CDR3 is TGTGCCAGCAGCTTAGGACCAGCGGGGCCTCAAGAGACCCAGTACTTC.

This chain joins TRBV7-2 and TRBJ1-1, with no clear D. CDR1 is SGHTA and CDR2 is FQGNSA in the germline V gene. CDR3 size: 15 residues. Deletions cut 4 bases from V and 1 base from J, with 13 bases between. The CDR3 DNA sequence: TGTGCCAGCAGCTCTCGCCTTCGAGGGAACACTGAAGCTTTCTTT. Its protein product is CASSSRLRGNTEAFF.